Given below is one T cell receptor beta chain in context. The antigen is undetermined. The V gene's germline CDR1 is SNHLY and CDR2 FYNNEI. This CDR3 has 18 residues. Template switching (which added a universal primer site) was used, and cDNA carried unique molecular identifiers. MiXCR, run by TCRdb on the 5' RACE reads, gives a single entry per CDR3 protein. This table has around 510,000 distinct CDR3 sequences, 13% to 15% appearing once. This record belongs to a study of identical twins. Study-level results: The conclusions drew on cross-sectional statistical analysis instead of tracking the same donors. Surplus twin overlap in beta out-of-frame sequences was less pronounced.

The sample was also reused in another study, on yellow fever vaccine responses in identical twins.

The specimen sequenced was CD4+ T cells sorted from blood. The TCR comes from a woman younger than 30 in good health. The chain combines TRBV2 with TRBJ2-7; TRBD2 agrees at 7 bases. The chain's CDR3 is CTCSLRPPGTTPLYEQYF. DNA for the CDR3: TGTACCTGCAGTTTAAGACCCCCAGGGACTACCCCACTCTACGAGCAGTACTTC.